This is a list of T cell receptor beta chains from one sample in a study of vaccination effects on CD4 cells after COVID-19. Antigens of these TCRs are unknown. The method was immunoSEQ multiplex PCR; TCRdb's version includes in-frame clones alone and lacks a portion of them. Among about 9,700 clones listed, approximately 72% were seen once. The sample consisted of CD4+ T cells from PBMCs cultured without peptide, taken after COVID-19 vaccination. The receptors were sampled from a human donor who received a COVID-19 vaccine. The CDR3 runs from the conserved cysteine through the conserved F or W. D genes are given only for firm matches. Clone size is stated in some rows and not others, as once, few, many or a class when expanded.

V: TRBV11-1
size: NA
D: NA
J: TRBJ2-3
CDR3: CASSHGTDTQYF
DNA: TGTGCCAGCAGTCATGGTACAGATACGCAGTATTTT

V: TRBV19
size: NA
D: NA
J: TRBJ1-2
CDR3: CASSRRDHHGLYTF
DNA: TGTGCCAGTAGTAGGAGAGACCATCACGGACTCTACACCTTC

V: TRBV18
size: NA
D: TRBD1
J: TRBJ1-2
CDR3: CASSRTGAAYGYTF
DNA: TGTGCCAGCTCGAGGACAGGGGCTGCCTATGGCTACACCTTC

V: TRBV19
size: NA
D: NA
J: TRBJ2-2
CDR3: CASSRAGELFF
DNA: TGTGCCAGTAGTCGCGCGGGGGAGCTGTTTTTT

V: TRBV5-6
size: NA
D: TRBD2
J: TRBJ2-1
CDR3: CASSLSGRAGEQFF
DNA: TGTGCCAGCAGCTTGAGCGGGAGGGCCGGGGAGCAGTTCTTC

V: TRBV3-1/TRBV3-2
size: NA
D: NA
J: TRBJ2-1
CDR3: CASSLRTRTYNEQFF
DNA: TGTGCCAGCAGCCTTCGGACCCGAACCTACAATGAGCAGTTCTTC

V: TRBV7-9
size: NA
D: NA
J: TRBJ2-7
CDR3: CASSLESLGSSYEQYF
DNA: TGTGCCAGCAGCTTAGAGTCGTTGGGCAGCAGCTACGAGCAGTACTTC

V: TRBV18
size: NA
D: TRBD2
J: TRBJ2-7
CDR3: CASSPPMTSAHKEQYF
DNA: TGTGCCAGCTCACCACCGATGACTAGCGCCCACAAGGAGCAGTACTTC

V: TRBV5-1
size: NA
D: NA
J: TRBJ2-1
CDR3: CASSLRRNEQFF
DNA: TGCGCCAGCAGCTTGAGGCGCAATGAGCAGTTCTTC

V: TRBV3-1/TRBV3-2
size: NA
D: NA
J: TRBJ2-7
CDR3: CASSQGSYEQYF
DNA: TGTGCCAGCAGCCAAGGGTCCTACGAGCAGTACTTC

V: TRBV6-2/TRBV6-3
size: NA
D: TRBD1
J: TRBJ1-2
CDR3: CASSWDRAYGYTF
DNA: TGTGCCAGCAGTTGGGACAGGGCCTATGGCTACACCTTC

V: TRBV28
size: NA
D: TRBD2
J: TRBJ2-1
CDR3: CASSPNGGRAVNEQFF
DNA: TGTGCCAGCAGTCCGAACGGAGGGAGGGCCGTCAATGAGCAGTTCTTC

V: TRBV2
size: NA
D: TRBD2
J: TRBJ2-1
CDR3: CASRGTRRNGYNEQFF
DNA: TGTGCCAGCAGGGGGACTAGACGAAATGGGTACAATGAGCAGTTCTTC

V: TRBV4-2
size: NA
D: NA
J: TRBJ1-2
CDR3: CASSQDLHSTTYGYTF
DNA: TGTGCCAGCAGCCAAGATCTCCACTCGACTACTTATGGCTACACCTTC

V: TRBV11-2
size: NA
D: NA
J: TRBJ2-7
CDR3: CASSRLGAYEQYF
DNA: TGTGCCAGCAGCCGTCTAGGTGCCTACGAGCAGTACTTC

V: TRBV6-5
size: NA
D: TRBD1
J: TRBJ2-7
CDR3: CASIGDRPYEQYF
DNA: TGTGCCAGCATAGGGGACAGACCCTACGAGCAGTACTTC

V: TRBV19
size: NA
D: NA
J: TRBJ1-1
CDR3: CASSQRPYTEAFF
DNA: TGTGCCAGTAGTCAGAGACCTTACACTGAAGCTTTCTTT

V: TRBV27
size: NA
D: NA
J: TRBJ2-3
CDR3: CASSPPQGHSRMNTQYF
DNA: TGTGCCAGCAGCCCACCCCAGGGACACTCCCGAATGAATACGCAGTATTTT

V: TRBV2
size: NA
D: TRBD1
J: TRBJ1-1
CDR3: CASRDTGTGNTEAFF
DNA: TGTGCCAGCAGGGATACCGGGACAGGGAACACTGAAGCTTTCTTT

V: TRBV4-3
size: NA
D: NA
J: TRBJ1-4
CDR3: CASSQDLATNEKLFF
DNA: TGCGCCAGCAGCCAAGATCTTGCAACTAATGAAAAACTGTTTTTT

V: TRBV6-6
size: NA
D: NA
J: TRBJ1-6
CDR3: CASSSPTGIGNSPLHF
DNA: TGTGCCAGCAGTTCCCCTACAGGAATAGGAAATTCACCCCTCCACTTT

V: TRBV23-1
size: NA
D: NA
J: TRBJ1-2
CDR3: CASSQSRGSSCGYTF
DNA: TGCGCCAGCAGTCAATCACGCGGATCTTCCTGTGGCTACACCTTC

V: TRBV5-8
size: NA
D: NA
J: TRBJ2-3
CDR3: CASSGGRLRTDTQYF
DNA: TGTGCCAGCTCTGGGGGGCGGCTCCGCACAGATACGCAGTATTTT

V: TRBV18
size: NA
D: NA
J: TRBJ1-3
CDR3: CASSPGLTAGDTIYF
DNA: TGTGCCAGCTCACCGGGTCTGACCGCCGGGGACACCATATATTTT

V: TRBV6-1
size: NA
D: NA
J: TRBJ2-7
CDR3: CASSEAGEKQYF
DNA: TGTGCCAGCAGTGAAGCTGGGGAAAAGCAGTACTTC

V: TRBV7-9
size: NA
D: TRBD1
J: TRBJ1-1
CDR3: CASSLATGTGTTEAFF
DNA: TGTGCCAGCAGCTTAGCGACCGGGACAGGGACCACTGAAGCTTTCTTT

V: TRBV3-1/TRBV3-2
size: few
D: TRBD1
J: TRBJ1-5
CDR3: CASSQGQGNQPQHF
DNA: TGTGCCAGCAGCCAGGGACAGGGAAATCAGCCCCAGCATTTT

V: TRBV7-9
size: once
D: TRBD1
J: TRBJ2-7
CDR3: CASSWDRYSYEQYF
DNA: TGTGCCAGCAGCTGGGACAGATACTCCTACGAGCAGTACTTC

V: TRBV5-1
size: NA
D: TRBD1
J: TRBJ1-2
CDR3: CASSPGTASANYGYTF
DNA: TGCGCCAGCAGCCCTGGGACAGCCTCAGCTAACTATGGCTACACCTTC

V: TRBV3-1/TRBV3-2
size: few
D: NA
J: TRBJ1-2
CDR3: CASRPGYGGYTF
DNA: TGTGCCAGCAGACCAGGGTATGGTGGCTACACCTTC

V: TRBV5-4
size: NA
D: NA
J: TRBJ2-7
CDR3: CASSRTGLTVSYEQYF
DNA: TGTGCCAGCAGCCGTACGGGGTTAACCGTCTCCTACGAGCAGTACTTC

V: TRBV30
size: NA
D: NA
J: TRBJ2-3
CDR3: CAWGASTDTQYF
DNA: TGTGCCTGGGGGGCTAGCACAGATACGCAGTATTTT

V: TRBV4-2
size: NA
D: NA
J: TRBJ1-4
CDR3: CASSPQEGNEKLFF
DNA: TGTGCCAGCAGCCCTCAAGAGGGTAATGAAAAACTGTTTTTT

V: TRBV11-3
size: NA
D: TRBD2
J: TRBJ2-1
CDR3: CASSLGPSGRAGNEQFF
DNA: TGTGCCAGCAGCTTAGGTCCTAGCGGGAGGGCCGGAAATGAGCAGTTCTTC

V: TRBV5-1
size: NA
D: NA
J: TRBJ2-2
CDR3: CASSLGPHYTGELFF
DNA: TGCGCCAGCAGCTTGGGCCCCCATTACACCGGGGAGCTGTTTTTT

V: TRBV21-1
size: once
D: NA
J: TRBJ2-7
CDR3: CASSGGATPYEQYF
DNA: TGTGCCAGCAGCGGCGGGGCAACCCCCTACGAGCAGTACTTC

V: TRBV6-5
size: NA
D: TRBD1
J: TRBJ1-1
CDR3: CASSPGTGEGAFF
DNA: TGTGCCAGCAGTCCCGGGACAGGGGAAGGAGCTTTCTTT

V: TRBV5-4
size: NA
D: NA
J: TRBJ1-2
CDR3: CASSLGRRQAGGYTF
DNA: TGTGCCAGCAGCTTGGGTCGCAGGCAAGCGGGCGGCTACACCTTC

V: TRBV19
size: NA
D: TRBD1
J: TRBJ1-1
CDR3: CASSIYRGQGNTEAFF
DNA: TGTGCCAGTAGTATCTACCGGGGACAGGGGAACACTGAAGCTTTCTTT

V: TRBV12-3/TRBV12-4
size: NA
D: NA
J: TRBJ1-1
CDR3: CASSFGGTEAFF
DNA: TGTGCCAGCAGTTTTGGGGGGACTGAAGCTTTCTTT

V: TRBV30
size: NA
D: NA
J: TRBJ1-1
CDR3: CAWSVQRNTEAFF
DNA: TGTGCCTGGAGTGTACAACGTAACACTGAAGCTTTCTTT

V: TRBV28
size: NA
D: NA
J: TRBJ2-2
CDR3: CASHRAVGTGELFF
DNA: TGTGCCAGCCATCGGGCGGTGGGCACCGGGGAGCTGTTTTTT

V: TRBV18
size: few
D: TRBD2
J: TRBJ2-1
CDR3: CASSVALGTSGNEQFF
DNA: TGTGCCAGCTCAGTTGCCCTCGGGACTAGCGGCAATGAGCAGTTCTTC

V: TRBV29-1
size: NA
D: NA
J: TRBJ2-7
CDR3: CSVVVLPNEQYF
DNA: TGCAGCGTTGTAGTTCTGCCCAACGAGCAGTACTTC

V: TRBV21-1
size: NA
D: NA
J: TRBJ1-6
CDR3: CASSGDRGQSYNSPLHF
DNA: TGTGCCAGCAGCGGGGACAGGGGGCAATCCTATAATTCACCCCTCCACTTT

V: TRBV6-1
size: NA
D: TRBD1
J: TRBJ2-7
CDR3: CASSGGAGTGNGYEQYF
DNA: TGTGCCAGCAGTGGGGGGGCCGGGACAGGGAATGGCTACGAGCAGTACTTC

V: TRBV21-1
size: NA
D: NA
J: TRBJ2-1
CDR3: CASILDRGNEQFF
DNA: TGTGCCAGCATCCTAGACAGGGGCAATGAGCAGTTCTTC

V: TRBV2
size: few
D: TRBD1
J: TRBJ2-7
CDR3: CASSWTGEQYF
DNA: TGTGCCAGCAGTTGGACAGGCGAGCAGTACTTC

V: TRBV19
size: NA
D: NA
J: TRBJ2-7
CDR3: CASSIMEGSGEQYF
DNA: TGTGCCAGTAGTATCATGGAGGGGTCAGGCGAGCAGTACTTC

V: TRBV18
size: NA
D: TRBD1
J: TRBJ1-2
CDR3: CASSPSGRGRVDGYTF
DNA: TGTGCCAGCTCACCTTCAGGCAGGGGGCGCGTAGATGGCTACACCTTC

V: TRBV10-3
size: once
D: NA
J: TRBJ2-3
CDR3: CAISESGYLADTQYF
DNA: TGTGCCATCAGTGAATCGGGGTACTTGGCCGATACGCAGTATTTT

V: TRBV15
size: NA
D: NA
J: TRBJ2-1
CDR3: CATSRGSGAINNEQFF
DNA: TGTGCCACCAGCAGAGGGTCAGGGGCGATAAACAATGAGCAGTTCTTC

V: TRBV5-6
size: NA
D: NA
J: TRBJ2-2
CDR3: CASSLRPVSRVPGELFF
DNA: TGTGCCAGCAGCTTGCGGCCCGTGTCGCGGGTACCCGGGGAGCTGTTTTTT

V: TRBV27
size: few
D: NA
J: TRBJ2-1
CDR3: CASSLIGRHEQFF
DNA: TGTGCCAGCAGTTTAATTGGCAGGCATGAGCAGTTCTTC

V: TRBV7-2
size: NA
D: NA
J: TRBJ1-6
CDR3: CASSLAGTVGGTLHF
DNA: TGTGCCAGCAGCTTAGCGGGCACCGTAGGAGGGACCCTCCACTTT

V: TRBV4-1
size: few
D: TRBD1
J: TRBJ1-1
CDR3: CASSRTGVTEAFF
DNA: TGCGCCAGCAGCCGGACAGGGGTCACTGAAGCTTTCTTT

V: TRBV28
size: NA
D: NA
J: TRBJ2-5
CDR3: CASRPGLWETQYF
DNA: TGTGCCAGCAGACCAGGACTGTGGGAGACCCAGTACTTC

V: TRBV7-3
size: NA
D: NA
J: TRBJ1-1
CDR3: CASSLGLGVNTEAFF
DNA: TGTGCCAGCAGCTTAGGCTTGGGGGTTAACACTGAAGCTTTCTTT